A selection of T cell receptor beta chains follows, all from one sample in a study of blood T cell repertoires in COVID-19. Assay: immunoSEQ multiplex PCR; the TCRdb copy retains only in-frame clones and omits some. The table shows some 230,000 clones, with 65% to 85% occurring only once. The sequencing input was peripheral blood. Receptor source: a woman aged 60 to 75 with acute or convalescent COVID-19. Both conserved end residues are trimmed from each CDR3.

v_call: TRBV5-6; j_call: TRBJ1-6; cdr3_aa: ASSLLSGLDSPLH
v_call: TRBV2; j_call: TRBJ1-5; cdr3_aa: ASTARGNQPQH
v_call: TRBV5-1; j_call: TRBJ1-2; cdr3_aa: ASSLAVNGNYGYT
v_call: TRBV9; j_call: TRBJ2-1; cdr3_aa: ASRPGTGIYNEQF
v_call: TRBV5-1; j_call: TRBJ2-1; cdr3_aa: ASSLEGLANNEQF
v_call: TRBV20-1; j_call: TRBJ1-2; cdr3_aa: SASKGADGYT
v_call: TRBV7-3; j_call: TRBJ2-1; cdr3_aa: ASSRSGGLYNEQF
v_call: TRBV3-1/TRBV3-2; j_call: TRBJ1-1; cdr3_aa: ASSQGSSGNTEAF
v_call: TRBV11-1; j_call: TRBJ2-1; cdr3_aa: ASTRNSGGTNEQF
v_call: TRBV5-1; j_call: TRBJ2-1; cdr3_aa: ASLDSWNEQF
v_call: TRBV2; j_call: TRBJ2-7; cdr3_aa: ASSDGTGSPHEQY
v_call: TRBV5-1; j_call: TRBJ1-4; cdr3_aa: ASSSTREGEKLF
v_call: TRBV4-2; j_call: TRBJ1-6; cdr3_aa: ASSQEAADSPLH
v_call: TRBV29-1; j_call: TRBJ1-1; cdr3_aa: SGGTANTEAF
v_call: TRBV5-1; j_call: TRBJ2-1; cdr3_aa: ASSLSGGVYNEQF